This paragraph covers one TCR beta chain sequence. Its antigen is undetermined. The source of the sample is a study of post-analysis software for immune sequencing data. Study-wide context: The disease courses covered relapsing-remitting, secondary progressive and progressive-relapsing multiple sclerosis.

The CDR3 runs to 14 residues. TCR beta cDNA libraries had unique molecular identifiers. The T cell input of 1 to 10 million gave about half a million cDNA molecules. TCRdb re-called the PCR reads through MiXCR, storing one row per CDR3 protein. The data show about 500,000 distinct CDR3 sequences, with roughly 45% seen just once and over 10% held by the top ten. Study-wide results and limits: Included in a set of about 5 TRBV segments more frequent in patients than controls were TRBV5-6, TRBV5-1 and TRBV20-1. Same-batch preparations were strongly co-clustered by F measure. Significantly lower normalized Chao1 diversity was seen in multiple sclerosis patients than in controls.

The sample taken for sequencing was blood. The receptor's source is a girl aged 10-17 years with multiple sclerosis. The chain links TRBV12-3 or TRBV12-4 to TRBJ2-7; 8 bases agree with TRBD1. The DNA end lines up better with TRBJ2-5; the J call may be wrong. CDR3 loop: CASSQDRGWETQYF. The DNA of the CDR3 is TGTGCCAGCAGCCAAGACAGGGGTTGGGAGACCCAGTACTTC.